One and the same sample provided the 29 T cell receptor beta chains below, sequenced in a study of PD-1 and CTLA-4 blockade in melanoma. The method was immunoSEQ multiplex PCR; TCRdb's version includes in-frame clones alone and lacks a portion of them. The table records around 15,000 clones, around 70% of them present only once. The sample here was CD8+ T cells from peripheral blood, taken from a patient given anti-PD-1 treatment. These receptors came from a human donor with melanoma.

This clone showed up just once. The rearrangement links TRBV13 to TRBJ2-3, with 14 bases lining up with TRBD2. The germline gives CDR1 PRHDT, CDR2 FYEKMQ (reference sequence). The CDR3 consists of 19 residues. V gave up 3 bases and J gave up 1 base; unmatched junction bases: 9. The DNA of the CDR3 is TGTGCCAGCAGCTTCCGGACTAGCGGGAGGAGGAGGGGCACAGATACGCAGTATTTT. Translation: CASSFRTSGRRRGTDTQYF.

The chain combines TRBV13 with TRBJ1-1; TRBD1 matches at 9 bases. The CDR3 length is 15 residues. J lost 5 bases, V lost 1 base, and 5 bases had no gene match. Germline assignment: CDR1 PRHDT and CDR2 FYEKMQ (reference sequence). The CDR3 is CASSLADRGETEAFF. CDR3 DNA: TGTGCCAGCAGCTTAGCGGACAGGGGTGAGACTGAAGCTTTCTTT.

The rearrangement joins TRBV19 to TRBJ2-7; 10 bases line up with TRBD1. Germline V gene sequence: CDR1 LNHDA, CDR2 SQIVND (reference sequence). The ends lost 3 bases at V and 3 bases at J; junction bases unmatched: 5. The CDR3 sequence is 15 residues long. The CDR3, as DNA: TGTGCCAGTAGTATTGGACAGGGGGTAGTCTACGAGCAGTACTTC. Translated, it gives CASSIGQGVVYEQYF. The whole variable domain, filled in from reference TRBV19 and TRBJ2-7, reads DGGITQSPKYLFRKEGQNVTLSCEQNLNHDAMYWYRQDPGQGLRLIYYSQIVNDFQKGDIAEGYSVSREKKESFPLTVTSAQKNPTAFYLCASSIGQGVVYEQYFGPGTRLTVT.

This sequence joins TRBV13 and TRBJ2-7, with 10 bases fitting TRBD2. The V gene's germline CDR1 is PRHDT and CDR2 FYEKMQ (reference sequence). The CDR3 is 14 amino acids. The V and J ends lost 5 bases and 5 bases, in that order; junction bases with no gene match: 6. CDR3 nucleotides: TGTGCCAGCAGCCTCAGCGGGAGGGCCAACGAGCAGTACTTC. Translation gives CASSLSGRANEQYF.

J is TRBJ1-1 and V is TRBV27; possible D gene TRBD1, 5 bases. CDR3 length: 13 amino acids. Germline lookup yields CDR1 MNHEY and CDR2 SMNVEV (reference sequence). V was clipped by 0 bases and J by 5 bases, with 7 bases between them. CDR3 sequence: CASSLSGGTEAFF. As DNA, the CDR3 is TGTGCCAGCAGTTTATCGGGGGGTACTGAAGCTTTCTTT.

Relative to its sample, this clone is medium-sized. The rearrangement links TRBV7-9 to TRBJ2-7; tentatively, D is TRBD1 (6 bases). This CDR3 comprises 16 residues. Looked up from germline, CDR1 is SEHNR and CDR2 is FQNEAQ (reference sequence). Trimming shortened V by 1 base and J by 7 bases, and 20 bases separated the two germline ends. CDR3 protein: CASSLDPRTASREQYF. The CDR3 DNA sequence: TGTGCCAGCAGCTTAGATCCTCGGACAGCTTCCAGGGAGCAGTACTTC.

V and J are TRBV18 and TRBJ1-4; D is unclear. Germline loops: CDR1 KGHSH, CDR2 LQKENI. The CDR3 consists of 16 residues. V gave up 4 bases and J gave up 0 bases, with 12 bases separating them. CDR3 sequence (DNA): TGTGCCAGCTCACTGACTAAAACGGCAACTAATGAAAAACTGTTTTTT. It encodes CASSLTKTATNEKLFF.

This clone occurred a few times. The rearrangement uses TRBV4-2 and TRBJ2-7; D unresolved. With 0 bases removed from V and 2 bases from J, the gap between germline ends came to 11 bases. The CDR3 covers 15 residues. Per the germline V gene, CDR1 is LGHNA and CDR2 is YNFKEQ. The CDR3 region is CASSQDFRNTYEQYF. Here the CDR3 DNA reads TGTGCCAGCAGCCAAGATTTTAGGAATACCTACGAGCAGTACTTC.

The chain carries TRBV25-1 and TRBJ1-1; weak D call: TRBD1 (6 bases). The CDR3 extends over 13 amino acids. V gave up 2 bases and J gave up 4 bases, with 8 bases separating them. CDR1 and CDR2 (germline): MGHDK, SYGVNS. Here the CDR3 reads CASSEGTFTEAFF. In DNA, the CDR3 is TGTGCCAGCAGTGAAGGGACATTCACTGAAGCTTTCTTT. The variable domain in full, with the rest retrieved from reference TRBV25-1 and TRBJ1-1, is EADIYQTPRYLVIGTGKKITLECSQTMGHDKMYWYQQDPGMELHLIHYSYGVNSTEKGDLSSESTVSRIRTEHFPLTLESARPSHTSQYLCASSEGTFTEAFFGQGTRLTVV.

In its sample, this clone is medium-sized (0.01 to 0.1%). The chain carries TRBV27 and TRBJ2-1; the match to TRBD1 covers 9 bases. The CDR3 loop spans 16 amino acids. The junction had 10 bases not matched to a gene; V was cut back by 5 bases and J by 5 bases. Germline CDR1 is MNHEY and CDR2 is SMNVEV (reference sequence). The CDR3 reads CASSPLGTGLNNEQFF. CDR3 coding DNA: TGTGCCAGCAGTCCCCTAGGGACAGGGTTGAACAATGAGCAGTTCTTC.

This chain uses TRBV19 with TRBJ1-1; unclear D gene. This CDR3 region has 16 residues. V gave up 5 bases and J gave up 0 bases, with 16 bases separating them. CDR1 LNHDA and CDR2 SQIVND come from the germline V gene (reference sequence). The CDR3 is CASSLSQRRLNTEAFF. DNA for the CDR3: TGTGCCAGTAGTCTGAGTCAACGCCGGCTGAACACTGAAGCTTTCTTT.

The rearrangement links TRBV5-6 to TRBJ1-1; tentatively, D is TRBD1 (5 bases). In germline, CDR1 is SGHDT, CDR2 YYEEEE. CDR3 length: 15 amino acids. V lost 1 base to trimming and J lost 1 base, with 11 bases between them. CDR3 sequence: CASSLRAGKNTEAFF. CDR3 in DNA: TGTGCCAGCAGCTTGAGGGCAGGGAAGAACACTGAAGCTTTCTTT.

The gene calls are TRBV11-3 and TRBJ2-2; 7 bases are shared with TRBD1. The junction had 7 bases not matched to a gene; V was cut back by 4 bases and J by 5 bases. The CDR3 sequence is 15 residues long. Germline CDR1 and CDR2: SGHNT and YENEEA. The CDR3, as DNA: TGTGCCAGCAGCTGGCCCACGACAGGGACCGGGGAGCTGTTTTTT. Translation gives CASSWPTTGTGELFF.

The J gene is TRBJ2-7, the V gene TRBV3-1 (or the pseudogene TRBV3-2), with 10 bases that match TRBD2. This CDR3 has 15 amino acids. Trimming at V came to 5 bases and at J to 4 bases, leaving 8 bases not matched to a gene. Germline V CDR1 and CDR2: LGHDT, YNNKEL (reference sequence). CDR3 sequence: CASSVGGLAAYEQYF. In DNA, the CDR3 is TGTGCCAGCAGCGTAGGAGGACTAGCGGCATACGAGCAGTACTTC.

The V gene is TRBV10-1, the J gene TRBJ2-7, with D perhaps TRBD1 (6 bases). Germline CDR1 is WNHNN and CDR2 is SYGVQD (reference sequence). The CDR3 is 15 residues long. Trimming removed 0 bases from V and 3 bases from J, with 12 bases in between. DNA for the CDR3: TGCGCCAGCAGTGAGTCCCCACGGACAGACTACGAGCAGTACTTC. Amino acid sequence: CASSESPRTDYEQYF.

The chain uses TRBV4-1 and TRBJ2-3; tentative D call: TRBD2 (5 bases). This CDR3 spans 17 amino acids. V lost 4 bases and J lost 1, with 18 bases in between. Germline lookup yields CDR1 MGHRA and CDR2 YSYEKL. The DNA of the CDR3 is TGCGCCAGCAGCCCTTACCCCCTCCCGAGGGGCACAGATACGCAGTATTTT. Amino acids: CASSPYPLPRGTDTQYF.

V gene TRBV27 combines with J gene TRBJ2-1, with 7 bases that match TRBD1. Unmatched junction bases numbered 9, after V lost 5 bases and J lost 5 bases. The CDR3 length is 15 residues. Germline V gene sequence: CDR1 MNHEY, CDR2 SMNVEV (reference sequence). In nucleotides, the CDR3 is TGTGCCAGCAGTAAGGGACAGTCGGGGAACAATGAGCAGTTCTTC. This sequence encodes CASSKGQSGNNEQFF.

This clone was counted a few times. This rearrangement joins TRBV5-4 to TRBJ2-7; D possibly uses TRBD1 or TRBD2 (5 bases each). The CDR3 length is 14 residues. V dropped 3 bases and J dropped 1 base, with 11 bases sitting between them. CDR1 and CDR2 (germline): SGHNT, YYREEE (reference sequence). The chain's CDR3 is CASSWKGSSYEQYF. The CDR3 DNA follows: TGTGCCAGCAGCTGGAAGGGGAGTTCCTACGAGCAGTACTTC.

This clone was seen a few times. The CDR3 sequence is CASSPTDYYNEQFF. Here the CDR3 DNA reads TGTGCCAGCTCACCGACTGATTACTACAATGAGCAGTTCTTC. The chain couples TRBV18 to TRBJ2-1; the D is unclear. The CDR3 consists of 14 residues. V was shortened by 3 bases and J by 3 bases, with 9 bases between the two germline ends. Germline V gene lookup returns CDR1 KGHSH and CDR2 LQKENI.

The chain carries TRBV2 and TRBJ2-6; D perhaps matches TRBD1 (5 bases). There are 16 residues in the CDR3. CDR1 is SNHLY, CDR2 FYNNEI, per germline. V was clipped by 5 bases and J by 1 base, with 12 bases between them. CDR3 in DNA: TGTGCCAGCAGTTATCCAGGGAAATCTGGGGCCAACGTCCTGACTTTC. Translation: CASSYPGKSGANVLTF.

The rearrangement joins TRBV6-6 to TRBJ1-4; no definite D call. Trimming pared 8 bases from V and 0 bases from J, leaving 7 bases between. The CDR3 length is 13 residues. The germline V gene encodes CDR1 MNHNY and CDR2 SVGAGI (reference sequence). CDR3 coding DNA: TGTGCCAGCGTCCTTGCAACTAATGAAAAACTGTTTTTT. This encodes CASVLATNEKLFF.

This chain links TRBV5-1 with TRBJ1-1; D gene ambiguous. Germline V gives CDR1 SGHRS, CDR2 YFSETQ. V was shortened by 0 bases and J by 0 bases, with 6 bases between the two germline ends. The CDR3 has 14 amino acids. The CDR3 here is CASSLVTVNTEAFF. The CDR3 DNA follows: TGCGCCAGCAGCTTGGTTACAGTGAACACTGAAGCTTTCTTT.

This chain uses TRBV6-6 with TRBJ1-2, with 9 bases aligning to TRBD1. CDR1 is MNHNY and CDR2 is SVGAGI in the germline V gene (reference sequence). J gave up 4 bases and V 2 bases, and 5 bases lay outside the gene matches. The CDR3 has 15 amino acids. The CDR3 nucleotides are TGTGCCAGCAGTTACCGGACAGGGGATTTCTATGGCTACACCTTC. Amino acid sequence: CASSYRTGDFYGYTF.

CDR3 DNA: TGTGCCAGCACCCGGCGCCCTAACTATGGCTACACCTTC. As protein: CASTRRPNYGYTF. The rearrangement uses TRBV27 and TRBJ1-2, with D uncertain. Germline V gene data show CDR1 as MNHEY and CDR2 as SMNVEV (reference sequence). Trimming cost V 7 bases and J 0 bases, with 9 bases left between them. The CDR3 consists of 13 residues.

This chain links TRBV4-1 with TRBJ2-1; 12 bases line up with TRBD2. Losses at the gene ends were 0 bases for V and 4 bases for J; bases not matched to a gene: 13. The CDR3 runs to 20 residues. CDR1 MGHRA and CDR2 YSYEKL come from the germline V gene. The CDR3 DNA reads TGCGCCAGCAGCCAAGATAGAGTAAAAACTAGCGGGGGGAAATACAATGAGCAGTTCTTC. This encodes CASSQDRVKTSGGKYNEQFF.

The V and J genes are TRBV13 and TRBJ2-1; 10 nucleotides agree with TRBD1. The CDR3 is made up of 13 amino acids. Germline CDR1 is PRHDT and CDR2 is FYEKMQ (reference sequence). V dropped 5 bases and J dropped 15; count of bases not matched to a gene: 10. The CDR3 here is CASSIGQGVSRFF. For the CDR3, the DNA is TGTGCCAGCAGCATCGGACAGGGGGTGAGTCGGTTCTTC.

The V gene is TRBV4-1, the J gene TRBJ1-2, with a weak D call TRBD1 (5 bases). This CDR3 is 14 amino acids long. Germline CDR1 reads MGHRA; CDR2 reads YSYEKL. V was shortened by 0 bases and J by 8 bases, with 13 bases between the two germline ends. The CDR3 here is CASSQEDPGNGYTF. The CDR3, as DNA: TGCGCCAGCAGCCAAGAAGATCCAGGGAACGGCTACACCTTC.

The chain joins TRBV15 to TRBJ2-5; 7 bases align to TRBD1. The V segment lost 3 bases and the J segment 1 base; nucleotides outside the gene matches: 2. Germline V gene data show CDR1 as LNHNV and CDR2 as YYDKDF (reference sequence). The CDR3 length is 14 residues. CDR3: CATSRRDSQETQYF. As DNA, the CDR3 is TGTGCCACCAGCAGGAGGGACAGCCAAGAGACCCAGTACTTC.

The rearrangement links TRBV6-5 to TRBJ1-1; TRBD1 agrees at 7 bases. V shed 6 bases, J shed 5 bases, and the junction held 6 bases outside the gene matches. The CDR3 is made up of 13 amino acids. In germline, CDR1 is MNHEY, CDR2 SVGAGI. The CDR3 DNA sequence: TGTGCCAGCAGGTCGACAGGGACGACTGAAGCTTTCTTT. Amino acids: CASRSTGTTEAFF.